These T cell receptor beta chains were read from a single sample in a study of cytomegalovirus exposure and HLA in healthy donors. The assay was immunoSEQ multiplex PCR, and TCRdb's table has in-frame clones only and misses some. The repertoire holds more than 250,000 clones, just over 85% seen once, with around 0.84% in the top ten. Specimen: PBMCs. These TCRs come from a woman younger than 30 in good health and CMV-seronegative. Both conserved end residues are part of each CDR3. The order of the fields is V gene, J gene, clone size, D gene, CDR3 length, CDR3 protein, CDR3 DNA. D genes are given only for firm matches. The listing skips clone size in some rows; elsewhere it reads once, few, many or a size class.

v_call: TRBV12-5
j_call: TRBJ2-5
clone_size: -
d_call: -
cdr3_length: 13
cdr3_aa: CASGLGTLETQYF
cdr3_nt: TGTGCTAGTGGTTTGGGGACTCTAGAGACCCAGTACTTC

v_call: TRBV6-6
j_call: TRBJ2-7
clone_size: -
d_call: -
cdr3_length: 16
cdr3_aa: CASSGPGSGTSYEQYF
cdr3_nt: TGTGCCAGCAGTGGTCCCGGGTCGGGGACATCCTACGAGCAGTACTTC

v_call: TRBV19
j_call: TRBJ2-7
clone_size: -
d_call: TRBD2
cdr3_length: 17
cdr3_aa: CASSLRIDSLTGGEQYF
cdr3_nt: TGTGCCAGTAGTCTCCGGATTGACAGCCTGACGGGGGGGGAGCAGTACTTC

v_call: TRBV28
j_call: TRBJ1-1
clone_size: -
d_call: TRBD1
cdr3_length: 16
cdr3_aa: CATQFGTGQGATEAFF
cdr3_nt: TGTGCCACCCAGTTTGGGACCGGACAGGGGGCCACTGAAGCTTTCTTT

v_call: TRBV2
j_call: TRBJ2-7
clone_size: -
d_call: -
cdr3_length: 14
cdr3_aa: CARSSERSSYEQYF
cdr3_nt: TGTGCCAGGTCCTCGGAGCGGTCCTCCTACGAGCAGTACTTC

v_call: TRBV4-1
j_call: TRBJ1-1
clone_size: -
d_call: -
cdr3_length: 12
cdr3_aa: CASSGEIGRAFF
cdr3_nt: TGCGCCAGCAGTGGGGAGATAGGGAGAGCTTTCTTT

v_call: TRBV25-1
j_call: TRBJ2-1
clone_size: -
d_call: TRBD2
cdr3_length: 17
cdr3_aa: CASSDLLSGSSYNEQFF
cdr3_nt: TGTGCCAGCAGTGACCTTCTAAGCGGGAGCTCCTACAATGAGCAGTTCTTC

v_call: TRBV28
j_call: TRBJ2-7
clone_size: -
d_call: TRBD2
cdr3_length: 19
cdr3_aa: CASSFLTLAGGTSSYEQYF
cdr3_nt: TGTGCCAGCAGTTTCCTCACTTTAGCGGGAGGGACGAGCTCCTACGAGCAGTACTTC

v_call: TRBV29-1
j_call: TRBJ1-2
clone_size: -
d_call: TRBD1
cdr3_length: 15
cdr3_aa: CSVSGTGISNYGYTF
cdr3_nt: TGCAGCGTTTCCGGGACAGGGATATCTAACTATGGCTACACCTTC

v_call: TRBV5-4
j_call: TRBJ2-1
clone_size: -
d_call: -
cdr3_length: 16
cdr3_aa: CASSFGAGRTYNEQFF
cdr3_nt: TGTGCCAGCAGTTTTGGAGCGGGCCGTACCTACAATGAGCAGTTCTTC

v_call: TRBV27
j_call: TRBJ2-7
clone_size: few
d_call: TRBD1
cdr3_length: 13
cdr3_aa: CASGRDRTEEQYF
cdr3_nt: TGTGCCAGCGGCCGGGACAGAACAGAAGAGCAGTACTTC

v_call: TRBV29-1
j_call: TRBJ1-4
clone_size: -
d_call: TRBD1
cdr3_length: 13
cdr3_aa: CSVDTGGGEKLFF
cdr3_nt: TGCAGCGTTGACACAGGGGGTGGTGAAAAACTGTTTTTT

v_call: TRBV27
j_call: TRBJ1-5
clone_size: -
d_call: TRBD1
cdr3_length: 17
cdr3_aa: CASSLYPGTDSNQPQHF
cdr3_nt: TGTGCCAGCAGTCTTTACCCCGGGACAGATAGCAATCAGCCCCAGCATTTT

v_call: TRBV18
j_call: TRBJ2-2
clone_size: -
d_call: TRBD2
cdr3_length: 16
cdr3_aa: CASSPSGTSYTGELFF
cdr3_nt: TGTGCCAGCTCACCATCAGGGACTAGCTACACCGGGGAGCTGTTTTTT

v_call: TRBV7-6
j_call: TRBJ2-1
clone_size: -
d_call: TRBD2
cdr3_length: 15
cdr3_aa: CASSAPSGKYNEQFF
cdr3_nt: TGTGCCAGCAGCGCACCTAGCGGAAAGTACAATGAGCAGTTCTTC

v_call: TRBV19
j_call: TRBJ1-4
clone_size: few
d_call: -
cdr3_length: 13
cdr3_aa: CASSKDVNEKLFF
cdr3_nt: TGTGCCAGTAGTAAAGACGTTAATGAAAAACTGTTTTTT

v_call: TRBV28
j_call: TRBJ2-7
clone_size: -
d_call: -
cdr3_length: 13
cdr3_aa: CASIPGGRYEQYF
cdr3_nt: TGTGCCAGCATCCCAGGGGGGCGGTACGAGCAGTACTTC

v_call: TRBV11-3
j_call: TRBJ2-2
clone_size: -
d_call: -
cdr3_length: 16
cdr3_aa: CASSRGSSSNTGELFF
cdr3_nt: TGTGCCAGCAGTAGGGGCAGCTCCTCGAACACCGGGGAGCTGTTTTTT

v_call: TRBV4-3
j_call: TRBJ2-1
clone_size: -
d_call: -
cdr3_length: 14
cdr3_aa: CASSPSRTGIGQFF
cdr3_nt: TGCGCCAGCAGCCCATCGCGGACGGGAATCGGGCAGTTCTTC

v_call: TRBV2
j_call: TRBJ2-7
clone_size: -
d_call: TRBD1
cdr3_length: 15
cdr3_aa: CASSEDRGLLLEQYF
cdr3_nt: TGTGCCAGCAGTGAAGACAGGGGCCTCCTTCTCGAGCAGTACTTC

v_call: TRBV28
j_call: TRBJ2-7
clone_size: -
d_call: TRBD2
cdr3_length: 16
cdr3_aa: CASSAWTSGSPYEQYF
cdr3_nt: TGTGCCAGCAGTGCCTGGACTAGCGGGAGCCCGTACGAGCAGTACTTC

v_call: TRBV5-4
j_call: TRBJ2-5
clone_size: -
d_call: TRBD2
cdr3_length: 15
cdr3_aa: CASSLGLAGAETQYF
cdr3_nt: TGTGCCAGCAGCTTGGGTTTGGCGGGAGCAGAGACCCAGTACTTC

v_call: TRBV2
j_call: TRBJ1-2
clone_size: -
d_call: TRBD1
cdr3_length: 13
cdr3_aa: CASRSGTVYGYTF
cdr3_nt: TGTGCCAGCAGATCCGGGACAGTCTATGGCTACACCTTC

v_call: TRBV4-2
j_call: TRBJ2-7
clone_size: -
d_call: -
cdr3_length: 12
cdr3_aa: CASSLQGGEQYF
cdr3_nt: TGTGCCAGCAGCCTTCAAGGGGGTGAGCAGTACTTC

v_call: TRBV28
j_call: TRBJ1-2
clone_size: -
d_call: -
cdr3_length: 12
cdr3_aa: CASTGVGGGYTF
cdr3_nt: TGTGCCAGCACTGGAGTCGGAGGTGGCTACACCTTC

v_call: TRBV4-3
j_call: TRBJ2-7
clone_size: -
d_call: TRBD2
cdr3_length: 16
cdr3_aa: CASSQDPGGSSYEQYF
cdr3_nt: TGCGCCAGCAGCCAAGATCCGGGGGGGAGTAGCTACGAGCAGTACTTC

v_call: TRBV11-2
j_call: TRBJ2-2
clone_size: -
d_call: TRBD2
cdr3_length: 12
cdr3_aa: CVISGRAGELFF
cdr3_nt: TGTGTTATTAGCGGGAGGGCCGGGGAGCTGTTTTTT

v_call: TRBV5-1
j_call: TRBJ1-2
clone_size: -
d_call: TRBD1
cdr3_length: 15
cdr3_aa: CASSMRARGADGYTF
cdr3_nt: TGCGCCAGCAGCATGAGGGCCAGGGGGGCGGATGGCTACACCTTC

v_call: TRBV15
j_call: TRBJ1-1
clone_size: -
d_call: -
cdr3_length: 15
cdr3_aa: CATSRDGGMNTEAFF
cdr3_nt: TGTGCCACCAGCAGAGATGGAGGGATGAACACTGAAGCTTTCTTT

v_call: TRBV13
j_call: TRBJ2-1
clone_size: -
d_call: TRBD1
cdr3_length: 14
cdr3_aa: CASSSTRQGQEQFF
cdr3_nt: TGTGCCAGCAGCTCCACCCGACAGGGACAAGAGCAGTTCTTC

v_call: TRBV19
j_call: TRBJ1-5
clone_size: -
d_call: TRBD1
cdr3_length: 16
cdr3_aa: CASSPLGQGNNQPQHF
cdr3_nt: TGTGCCAGTAGCCCCCTTGGACAGGGGAACAATCAGCCCCAGCATTTT

v_call: TRBV25-1
j_call: TRBJ2-3
clone_size: -
d_call: TRBD1
cdr3_length: 15
cdr3_aa: CASSARDRVTDTQYF
cdr3_nt: TGTGCCAGCAGTGCCCGGGACAGGGTAACAGATACGCAGTATTTT

v_call: TRBV6-5
j_call: TRBJ2-7
clone_size: -
d_call: -
cdr3_length: 15
cdr3_aa: CASSGSGLGSYEQYF
cdr3_nt: TGTGCCAGCAGTGGTTCGGGACTCGGTAGTTACGAGCAGTACTTC

v_call: TRBV19
j_call: TRBJ1-2
clone_size: -
d_call: -
cdr3_length: 13
cdr3_aa: CASSIGAAPGYTF
cdr3_nt: TGTGCCAGTAGTATAGGGGCAGCCCCGGGCTACACCTTC

v_call: TRBV5-1
j_call: TRBJ2-7
clone_size: once
d_call: -
cdr3_length: 15
cdr3_aa: CASSLALTGLNEQYF
cdr3_nt: TGCGCCAGCAGCTTGGCACTTACAGGGCTCAACGAGCAGTACTTC

v_call: TRBV6-1
j_call: TRBJ2-2
clone_size: once
d_call: TRBD1
cdr3_length: 15
cdr3_aa: CASSATGVNTGELFF
cdr3_nt: TGTGCCAGCAGTGCCACAGGGGTGAACACCGGGGAGCTGTTTTTT

v_call: TRBV7-2
j_call: TRBJ2-7
clone_size: -
d_call: TRBD2
cdr3_length: 14
cdr3_aa: CASSLSGGEYEQYF
cdr3_nt: TGTGCCAGCAGCCTTAGCGGGGGCGAGTACGAGCAGTACTTC

v_call: TRBV5-1
j_call: TRBJ2-1
clone_size: few
d_call: TRBD2
cdr3_length: 15
cdr3_aa: CASSHGRAGDNEQFF
cdr3_nt: TGCGCCAGCAGCCACGGGAGGGCCGGGGACAATGAGCAGTTCTTC

v_call: TRBV5-1
j_call: TRBJ2-3
clone_size: -
d_call: TRBD2
cdr3_length: 17
cdr3_aa: CASSSGLAAAYTDTQYF
cdr3_nt: TGCGCCAGCAGCTCGGGACTAGCGGCCGCCTACACAGATACGCAGTATTTT

v_call: TRBV18
j_call: TRBJ2-7
clone_size: -
d_call: TRBD1
cdr3_length: 18
cdr3_aa: CASSPQDVGQGGSYEQYF
cdr3_nt: TGTGCCAGCTCACCCCAAGATGTGGGACAGGGCGGCTCCTACGAGCAGTACTTC

v_call: TRBV9
j_call: TRBJ2-2
clone_size: -
d_call: TRBD2
cdr3_length: 18
cdr3_aa: CASSVVPASGLNTGELFF
cdr3_nt: TGTGCCAGCAGCGTAGTCCCTGCTAGCGGACTTAACACCGGGGAGCTGTTTTTT

v_call: TRBV7-2
j_call: TRBJ2-7
clone_size: -
d_call: TRBD2
cdr3_length: 16
cdr3_aa: CASSFYGTSGRNEQYF
cdr3_nt: TGTGCCAGCAGCTTCTACGGGACTAGCGGGAGAAACGAGCAGTACTTC

v_call: TRBV27
j_call: TRBJ2-3
clone_size: -
d_call: TRBD1
cdr3_length: 17
cdr3_aa: CASSARPPGQGTDTQYF
cdr3_nt: TGTGCCAGCAGTGCCCGACCCCCGGGACAGGGCACAGATACGCAGTATTTT

v_call: TRBV7-2
j_call: TRBJ2-2
clone_size: -
d_call: -
cdr3_length: 14
cdr3_aa: CASREGRDTGELFF
cdr3_nt: TGTGCCTCCCGCGAGGGTAGGGACACCGGGGAGCTGTTTTTT

v_call: TRBV30
j_call: TRBJ2-5
clone_size: once
d_call: -
cdr3_length: 13
cdr3_aa: CAWSVQVGETQYF
cdr3_nt: TGTGCCTGGAGTGTACAGGTGGGAGAGACCCAGTACTTC

v_call: TRBV19
j_call: TRBJ2-2
clone_size: -
d_call: -
cdr3_length: 14
cdr3_aa: CASSITGSSWELFF
cdr3_nt: TGTGCCAGTAGTATTACCGGGTCCAGTTGGGAGCTGTTTTTT

v_call: TRBV5-4
j_call: TRBJ2-3
clone_size: -
d_call: TRBD2
cdr3_length: 18
cdr3_aa: CASSSNNRLAGGTDTQYF
cdr3_nt: TGTGCCAGCAGCTCCAATAATCGACTAGCGGGAGGCACAGATACGCAGTATTTT

v_call: TRBV29-1
j_call: TRBJ2-5
clone_size: -
d_call: -
cdr3_length: 14
cdr3_aa: CSVDTPWSQETQYF
cdr3_nt: TGCAGCGTTGATACTCCTTGGTCCCAAGAGACCCAGTACTTC

v_call: TRBV2
j_call: TRBJ2-1
clone_size: -
d_call: TRBD1
cdr3_length: 15
cdr3_aa: CASSEGQSSYNEQFF
cdr3_nt: TGTGCCAGCAGTGAGGGACAGAGCTCCTACAATGAGCAGTTCTTC